This T cell receptor (beta chain) comes out of a study of cytomegalovirus exposure and HLA in healthy donors. Study-wide points: In a later analysis, DRB1 alleles had the most associated TCRs; HLA-C alleles the fewest.

60 Vbeta and 13 Jbeta primers were used in PCR. Some clones are missing from TCRdb's copy, which holds only in-frame ones; the method was immunoSEQ multiplex PCR. Counted here are some 150,000 clones, more than 70% occurring once; the ten biggest clones make up around 2.4%. Details on this clone: Its antigen is not known.

The CDR3 extends over 17 amino acids. The chain has TRBV21-1 and TRBJ2-3; the table's D call TRBD2 went unverified against the DNA. TRBV21-1 is a pseudogene locus. The sequence was collected from a man aged 50 or older in good health and CMV-seronegative. Sequencing was carried out using PBMCs. CDR3 sequence (DNA): TGTGCCAGCAGCAAAGTTGACCCGGGGGATCTCACAGATACGCAGTATTTT. It specifies CASSKVDPGDLTDTQYF.